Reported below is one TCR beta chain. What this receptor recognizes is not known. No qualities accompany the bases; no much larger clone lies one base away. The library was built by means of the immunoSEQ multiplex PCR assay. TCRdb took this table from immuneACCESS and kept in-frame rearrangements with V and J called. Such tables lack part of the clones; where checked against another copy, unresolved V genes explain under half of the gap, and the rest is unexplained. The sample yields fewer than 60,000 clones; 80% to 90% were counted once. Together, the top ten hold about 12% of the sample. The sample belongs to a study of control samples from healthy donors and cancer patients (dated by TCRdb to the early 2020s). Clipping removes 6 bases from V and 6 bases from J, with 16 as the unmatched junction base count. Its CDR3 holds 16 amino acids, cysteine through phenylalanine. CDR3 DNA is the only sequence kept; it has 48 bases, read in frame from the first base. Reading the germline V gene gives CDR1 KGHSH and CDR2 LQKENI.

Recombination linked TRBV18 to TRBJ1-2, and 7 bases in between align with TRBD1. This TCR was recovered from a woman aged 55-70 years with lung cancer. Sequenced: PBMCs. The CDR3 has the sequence CASSHRQGTALDGYTF. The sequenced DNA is TGTGCCAGCTCCCACCGACAGGGAACGGCACTTGATGGCTACACCTTC.